Listed here is a single T cell receptor (beta chain). At the time of sampling, donors were nominally healthy, though unrecorded immune exposures were likely. This entry belongs to a study of cytomegalovirus exposure and HLA in healthy donors. CDR3 size: 14 residues. J lost 4 bases, V lost 4 bases, and 3 bases had no gene match. The germline gives CDR1 MGHRA, CDR2 YSYEKL. The PCR ran on 60 Vbeta and 13 Jbeta primers. Assay used: immunoSEQ multiplex PCR; TCRdb lists only in-frame clones, some missing. This table holds fewer than 100,000 clones, roughly three quarters found once. The TCR originated in a female donor in good health and CMV-seronegative. The chain links TRBV4-1 to TRBJ2-3; 9 bases align to TRBD2. Sequences were obtained from PBMCs. The CDR3 DNA is TGCGCCAGCAGCCCGAGCGGGGGGTCAGATACGCAGTATTTT. Translating gives CASSPSGGSDTQYF.